The rows below give T cell receptor beta chains drawn from one sample of a study of blood T cells in healthy people across ages. TCRdb processed the 5' RACE reads anew with MiXCR; each CDR3 protein has one entry. The top ten hold approximately 12% of the sample, which has about 810,000 distinct CDR3 sequences, roughly 34% seen once. Sequencing was carried out using blood. These receptors were obtained from a man aged 18 to 30 in good health. Both conserved end residues are part of each CDR3. The order of the fields is CDR3 DNA, CDR3 protein, clone size, D gene, V gene, J gene. D genes are given only for firm matches. Clone size is given for some rows only: seen once, a few or many times, or a class if the clone is expanded.

CDR3nt: TGTGCCAGCACCGAAGGGACAGCTAATGAAAAACTGTTTTTT
CDR3aa: CASTEGTANEKLFF
abundance: few
d_gene: TRBD1
v_gene: TRBV12-3/TRBV12-4
j_gene: TRBJ1-4

CDR3nt: TGTGCCAGCAGCCACAACATCCTGCTTGAAGCTTTCTTT
CDR3aa: CASSHNILLEAFF
abundance: .
d_gene: .
v_gene: TRBV14
j_gene: TRBJ1-1

CDR3nt: TGTGCCAGCAGTGAACAACAGGTCCTCTATGGCTACACCTTC
CDR3aa: CASSEQQVLYGYTF
abundance: .
d_gene: .
v_gene: TRBV2
j_gene: TRBJ1-2

CDR3nt: TGTGCCAGCAGCTTACAGTCCCAGGGACCCTACGAGCAGTACTTC
CDR3aa: CASSLQSQGPYEQYF
abundance: .
d_gene: .
v_gene: TRBV7-2
j_gene: TRBJ2-7

CDR3nt: TGTGCCAGCAGCTCCCTGGATAGACGCACAGATACGCAGTATTTT
CDR3aa: CASSSLDRRTDTQYF
abundance: few
d_gene: .
v_gene: TRBV13
j_gene: TRBJ2-3

CDR3nt: TGCGCCAGCAGCCAAGGGACCCTCAGGGGGGGACGGGATTCACCCCTCCACTTT
CDR3aa: CASSQGTLRGGRDSPLHF
abundance: .
d_gene: TRBD1
v_gene: TRBV4-1
j_gene: TRBJ1-6

CDR3nt: TGTGCCATCAGTGCTAGCGGGGGTCCGACGGGGGAGACCCAGTACTTC
CDR3aa: CAISASGGPTGETQYF
abundance: few
d_gene: TRBD2
v_gene: TRBV10-3
j_gene: TRBJ2-5

CDR3nt: TGTGCCAGCAGTTACGGTGAGACTAGCGTAACAGATACGCAGTATTTT
CDR3aa: CASSYGETSVTDTQYF
abundance: .
d_gene: TRBD2
v_gene: TRBV6-2/TRBV6-3
j_gene: TRBJ2-3

CDR3nt: TGTGCCAGCAGCTCGTCGGACAGGGGGCTTCGGGATACGCAGTATTTT
CDR3aa: CASSSSDRGLRDTQYF
abundance: .
d_gene: TRBD1
v_gene: TRBV7-9
j_gene: TRBJ2-3

CDR3nt: TGTGCCAGCAGCTTAAGGTTTGGAGCGAGCTCCTACAATGAGCAGTACTTC
CDR3aa: CASSLRFGASSYNEQYF
abundance: .
d_gene: .
v_gene: TRBV7-9
j_gene: TRBJ2-7

CDR3nt: TGCGCCAGCAGCTTGGCCGGCAGGGTCGAGCAGTACTTC
CDR3aa: CASSLAGRVEQYF
abundance: .
d_gene: .
v_gene: TRBV5-1
j_gene: TRBJ2-7

CDR3nt: TGCAGTGCTGTAGTTGTCTCTGGGGCCAACGTCCTGACTTTC
CDR3aa: CSAVVVSGANVLTF
abundance: .
d_gene: .
v_gene: TRBV20-1
j_gene: TRBJ2-6

CDR3nt: TGTGCCAGCAGTGAAAGTTTTGGAGGGGTCGACTCGAAAGGACTGTTTTTT
CDR3aa: CASSESFGGVDSKGLFF
abundance: .
d_gene: .
v_gene: TRBV6-1
j_gene: TRBJ1-4

CDR3nt: TGCAGCGTTGTCTCCCAGTATACCGGGGAGCTGTTTTTT
CDR3aa: CSVVSQYTGELFF
abundance: .
d_gene: .
v_gene: TRBV29-1
j_gene: TRBJ2-2

CDR3nt: TGTGCCAGCAGTCCCAGGAGCTCCTACAATGAGCAGTACTTC
CDR3aa: CASSPRSSYNEQYF
abundance: .
d_gene: .
v_gene: TRBV12-3/TRBV12-4
j_gene: TRBJ2-7

CDR3nt: TGTGTCAGAAGTCAGACTAGCGGGGACCGGGATACGCAGTATTTT
CDR3aa: CVRSQTSGDRDTQYF
abundance: .
d_gene: TRBD2
v_gene: TRBV6-5
j_gene: TRBJ2-3

CDR3nt: TGTGCCAGTAGTATAGCAATAGCAGGGGGAGAGAACACTGAAGCTTTCTTT
CDR3aa: CASSIAIAGGENTEAFF
abundance: few
d_gene: TRBD1
v_gene: TRBV19
j_gene: TRBJ1-1

CDR3nt: TGTGCCAGCAGTTACTCGAGACAGGGGGACCGGGAGCTGTTTTTT
CDR3aa: CASSYSRQGDRELFF
abundance: .
d_gene: TRBD1
v_gene: TRBV6-2/TRBV6-3
j_gene: TRBJ2-2

CDR3nt: TGTGCCAGCAGGGATACTAGCAGCACAGATACGCAGTATTTT
CDR3aa: CASRDTSSTDTQYF
abundance: many
d_gene: .
v_gene: TRBV7-2
j_gene: TRBJ2-3

CDR3nt: TGTGCCTCCGAAAAGGACGGATCTGGGGCCAACGTCCTGACTTTC
CDR3aa: CASEKDGSGANVLTF
abundance: few
d_gene: .
v_gene: TRBV10-3
j_gene: TRBJ2-6

CDR3nt: TGCAGTGCTAGAGATTGGGCGGTAGCGAACACCGGGGAGCTGTTTTTT
CDR3aa: CSARDWAVANTGELFF
abundance: .
d_gene: .
v_gene: TRBV20-1
j_gene: TRBJ2-2

CDR3nt: TGTGCCAGCAGTTTTGAACAGGGGCTGACCGGGGAGCTGTTTTTT
CDR3aa: CASSFEQGLTGELFF
abundance: .
d_gene: TRBD1
v_gene: TRBV12-3/TRBV12-4
j_gene: TRBJ2-2

CDR3nt: TGTGCCAGCAGAGGGACTAGCGGACCCCAAGAGACCCAGTACTTC
CDR3aa: CASRGTSGPQETQYF
abundance: few
d_gene: TRBD2
v_gene: TRBV6-6
j_gene: TRBJ2-5

CDR3nt: TGTGCCAGCTCACCACTCCCGGTCCCTAACTATGGCTACACCTTC
CDR3aa: CASSPLPVPNYGYTF
abundance: .
d_gene: .
v_gene: TRBV18
j_gene: TRBJ1-2

CDR3nt: TGTGCCAGCAGCCAAGATTCGGGGGGGGTCACAGATACGCAGTATTTT
CDR3aa: CASSQDSGGVTDTQYF
abundance: .
d_gene: TRBD2
v_gene: TRBV4-2
j_gene: TRBJ2-3

CDR3nt: TGTGCCAGCAGCGTACGGACTAGCGGGGGGAACTACAATGAGCAGTTCTTC
CDR3aa: CASSVRTSGGNYNEQFF
abundance: .
d_gene: TRBD2
v_gene: TRBV7-2
j_gene: TRBJ2-1

CDR3nt: TGCAGTGCCCGGGGAGGGCCTGGCTACACCTTC
CDR3aa: CSARGGPGYTF
abundance: few
d_gene: .
v_gene: TRBV20-1
j_gene: TRBJ1-2

CDR3nt: TGCAGTGCCCTAAGCACGAGCGGGAAAGAGACCCAGTACTTC
CDR3aa: CSALSTSGKETQYF
abundance: .
d_gene: TRBD2
v_gene: TRBV20-1
j_gene: TRBJ2-5

CDR3nt: TGTGCCAGCAGTTACTCGGGGGAGAACACTGAAACTTTCTTT
CDR3aa: CASSYSGENTETFF
abundance: .
d_gene: .
v_gene: TRBV6-5
j_gene: TRBJ1-1

CDR3nt: TGTGCCAGCCGGGGCAGCCCCCACGAGCAGTACTTC
CDR3aa: CASRGSPHEQYF
abundance: .
d_gene: .
v_gene: TRBV6-5
j_gene: TRBJ2-7

CDR3nt: TGTGCCAGCAGCTTAGTGGCGTCAGCCACCTACGAGCAGTACTTC
CDR3aa: CASSLVASATYEQYF
abundance: few
d_gene: .
v_gene: TRBV11-2
j_gene: TRBJ2-7

CDR3nt: TGTGCCAGCAGCCTCCCCGGCGCGAACCGGAATGAGCAGTACTTC
CDR3aa: CASSLPGANRNEQYF
abundance: .
d_gene: .
v_gene: TRBV7-9
j_gene: TRBJ2-7

CDR3nt: TGTGCCAGCAGCCCCCAAGCTGGGACAGGGACCGGCAATGAGCAGTTCTTC
CDR3aa: CASSPQAGTGTGNEQFF
abundance: few
d_gene: TRBD1
v_gene: TRBV7-2
j_gene: TRBJ2-1

CDR3nt: TGTGCCAGCAGCGTAGCCCCGGGGGTGAACACTGAAGCTTTCTTT
CDR3aa: CASSVAPGVNTEAFF
abundance: .
d_gene: .
v_gene: TRBV9
j_gene: TRBJ1-1

CDR3nt: TGTGTCAGCAGTGAGATTCCCCGCTATGGCTACACCTTC
CDR3aa: CVSSEIPRYGYTF
abundance: .
d_gene: .
v_gene: TRBV2
j_gene: TRBJ1-2

CDR3nt: TGCGCCAGCAGGCGACTAGCGGGGGAAGACAATGAGCAGTACTTC
CDR3aa: CASRRLAGEDNEQYF
abundance: few
d_gene: TRBD2
v_gene: TRBV4-1
j_gene: TRBJ2-7

CDR3nt: TGTGCCAGCAGTTTATCCAGGGGCGGCTCACCCCTCCACTTT
CDR3aa: CASSLSRGGSPLHF
abundance: few
d_gene: .
v_gene: TRBV27
j_gene: TRBJ1-6

CDR3nt: TGTGCCAGCAGCTTAGCGAAGGGGGCCTACAATGAGCAGTACTTC
CDR3aa: CASSLAKGAYNEQYF
abundance: .
d_gene: TRBD1
v_gene: TRBV7-2
j_gene: TRBJ2-7

CDR3nt: TGCAGTGCTAGTGACAGTTCAGACTATCAGCCCCAGCATTTT
CDR3aa: CSASDSSDYQPQHF
abundance: few
d_gene: .
v_gene: TRBV20-1
j_gene: TRBJ1-5

CDR3nt: TGTGCCAGCAGCCAAGAGACGAGGGCGACCACCCAAGAGACCCAGTTCTTC
CDR3aa: CASSQETRATTQETQFF
abundance: .
d_gene: .
v_gene: TRBV14
j_gene: TRBJ2-1

CDR3nt: TGTGCCAGCAGGCTCGTTTCTTCCTACGAGCAGTACTTC
CDR3aa: CASRLVSSYEQYF
abundance: .
d_gene: .
v_gene: TRBV12-3/TRBV12-4
j_gene: TRBJ2-7

CDR3nt: TGTGCCAGCAGCTCTCAAGAGCGGGAGACCCAGTACTTC
CDR3aa: CASSSQERETQYF
abundance: .
d_gene: .
v_gene: TRBV11-3
j_gene: TRBJ2-5

CDR3nt: TGTGCCAGCAGCCCCCTGGCGGGGGGGCCAACTAGCACAGATACGCAGTATTTT
CDR3aa: CASSPLAGGPTSTDTQYF
abundance: few
d_gene: TRBD2
v_gene: TRBV7-2
j_gene: TRBJ2-3

CDR3nt: TGCAGTGCTCAACAGGGGGTCGGACAGCCCCAGCATTTT
CDR3aa: CSAQQGVGQPQHF
abundance: few
d_gene: TRBD1
v_gene: TRBV20-1
j_gene: TRBJ1-5